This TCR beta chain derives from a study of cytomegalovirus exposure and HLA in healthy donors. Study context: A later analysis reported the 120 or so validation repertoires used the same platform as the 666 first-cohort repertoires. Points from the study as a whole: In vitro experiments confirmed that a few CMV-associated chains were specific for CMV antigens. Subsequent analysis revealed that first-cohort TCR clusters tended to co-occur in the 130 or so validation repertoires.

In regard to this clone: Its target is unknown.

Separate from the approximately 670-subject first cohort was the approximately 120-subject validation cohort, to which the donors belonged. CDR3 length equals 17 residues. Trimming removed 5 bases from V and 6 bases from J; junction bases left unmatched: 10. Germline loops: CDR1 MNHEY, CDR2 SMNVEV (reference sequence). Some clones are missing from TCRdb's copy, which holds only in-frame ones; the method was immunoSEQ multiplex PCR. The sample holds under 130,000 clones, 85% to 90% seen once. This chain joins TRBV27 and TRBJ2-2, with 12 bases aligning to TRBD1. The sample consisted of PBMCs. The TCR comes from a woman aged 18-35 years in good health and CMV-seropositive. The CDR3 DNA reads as TGTGCCAGCAGTATCGGCCGGGGACAGGGGGCCCCCGGGGAGCTGTTTTTT. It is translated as CASSIGRGQGAPGELFF.